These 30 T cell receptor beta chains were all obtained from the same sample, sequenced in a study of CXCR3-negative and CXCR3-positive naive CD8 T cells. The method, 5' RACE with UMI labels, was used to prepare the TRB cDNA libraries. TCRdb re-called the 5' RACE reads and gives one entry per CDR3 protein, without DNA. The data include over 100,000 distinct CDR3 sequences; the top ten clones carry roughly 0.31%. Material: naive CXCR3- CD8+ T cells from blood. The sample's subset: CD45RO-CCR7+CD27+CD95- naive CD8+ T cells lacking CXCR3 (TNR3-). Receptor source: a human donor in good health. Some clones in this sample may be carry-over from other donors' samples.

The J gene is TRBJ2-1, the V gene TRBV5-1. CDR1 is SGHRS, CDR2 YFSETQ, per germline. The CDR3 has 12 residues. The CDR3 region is CASSLFSNEQFF.

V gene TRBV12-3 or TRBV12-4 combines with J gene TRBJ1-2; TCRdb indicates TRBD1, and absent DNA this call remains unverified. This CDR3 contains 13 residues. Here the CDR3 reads CASVEGLNYGYTF.

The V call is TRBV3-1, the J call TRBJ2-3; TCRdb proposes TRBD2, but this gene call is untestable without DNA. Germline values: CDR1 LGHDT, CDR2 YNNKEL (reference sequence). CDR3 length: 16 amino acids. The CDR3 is CASSQAGLVSTDTQYF.

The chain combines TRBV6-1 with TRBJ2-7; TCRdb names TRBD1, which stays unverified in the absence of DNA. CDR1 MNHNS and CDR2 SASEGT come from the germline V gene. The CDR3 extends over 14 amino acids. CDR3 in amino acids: CASRPTVISYEQYF.

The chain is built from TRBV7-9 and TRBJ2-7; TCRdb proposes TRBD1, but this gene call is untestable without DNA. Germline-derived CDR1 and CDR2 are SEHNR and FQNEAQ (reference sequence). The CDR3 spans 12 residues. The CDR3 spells CASTPGGYEQYF.

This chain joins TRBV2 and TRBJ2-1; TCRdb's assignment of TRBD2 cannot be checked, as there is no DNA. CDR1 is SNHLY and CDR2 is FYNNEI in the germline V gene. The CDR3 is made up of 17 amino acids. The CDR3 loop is CASRLAGGPRFYNEQFF.

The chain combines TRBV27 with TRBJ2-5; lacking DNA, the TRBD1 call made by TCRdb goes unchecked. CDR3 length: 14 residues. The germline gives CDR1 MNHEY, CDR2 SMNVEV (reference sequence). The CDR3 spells CASSLWDKGETQYF.

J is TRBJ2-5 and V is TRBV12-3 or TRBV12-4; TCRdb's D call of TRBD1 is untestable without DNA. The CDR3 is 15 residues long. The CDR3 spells CASSSWRGGQETQYF.

CDR3 sequence: CASSIDEGSSYNEQFF. The V gene is TRBV19, the J gene TRBJ2-1. Germline loops: CDR1 LNHDA, CDR2 SQIVND (reference sequence). There are 16 residues in the CDR3.

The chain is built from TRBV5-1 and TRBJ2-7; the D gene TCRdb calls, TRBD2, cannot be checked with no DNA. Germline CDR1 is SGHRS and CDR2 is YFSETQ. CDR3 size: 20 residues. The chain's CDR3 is CASSPPIVSGRSLHFYEQYF.

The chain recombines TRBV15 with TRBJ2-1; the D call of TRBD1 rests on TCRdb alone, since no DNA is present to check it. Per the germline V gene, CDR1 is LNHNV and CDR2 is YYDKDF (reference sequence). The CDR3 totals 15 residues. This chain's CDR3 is CATSTQGAPYNEQFF.

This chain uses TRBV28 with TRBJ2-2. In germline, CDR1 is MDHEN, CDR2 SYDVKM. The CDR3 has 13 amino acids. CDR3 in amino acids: CASSLSESGELFF.

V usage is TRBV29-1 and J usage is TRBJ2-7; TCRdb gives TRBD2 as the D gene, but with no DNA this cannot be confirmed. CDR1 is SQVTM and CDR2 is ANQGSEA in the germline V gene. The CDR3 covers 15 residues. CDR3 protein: CSVETPSSGQYEQYF.

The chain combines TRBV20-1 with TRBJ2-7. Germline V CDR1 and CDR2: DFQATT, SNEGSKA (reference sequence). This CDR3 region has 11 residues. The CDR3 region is CSAREAYEQYF.

This chain's CDR3 is CASSLEREGSYNEQFF. The V gene is TRBV5-1, the J gene TRBJ2-1; the TRBD2 assignment by TCRdb is unverifiable without DNA. Germline-derived CDR1 and CDR2 are SGHRS and YFSETQ. The CDR3 extends over 16 amino acids.

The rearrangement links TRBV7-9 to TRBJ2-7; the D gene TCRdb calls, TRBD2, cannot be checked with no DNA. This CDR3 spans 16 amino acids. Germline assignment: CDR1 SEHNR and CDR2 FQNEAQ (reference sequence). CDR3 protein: CASSQYLGLADYEQYF.

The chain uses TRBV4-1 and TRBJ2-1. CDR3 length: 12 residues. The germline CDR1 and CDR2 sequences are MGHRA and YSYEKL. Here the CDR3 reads CASSTLVDEQFF.

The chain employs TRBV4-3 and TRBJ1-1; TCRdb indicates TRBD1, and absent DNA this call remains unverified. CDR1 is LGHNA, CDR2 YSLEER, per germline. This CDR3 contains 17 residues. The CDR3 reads CASSQDYRGVMNTEAFF.

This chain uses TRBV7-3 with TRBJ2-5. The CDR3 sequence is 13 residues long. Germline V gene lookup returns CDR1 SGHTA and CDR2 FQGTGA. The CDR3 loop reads CASSASGGETQYF.

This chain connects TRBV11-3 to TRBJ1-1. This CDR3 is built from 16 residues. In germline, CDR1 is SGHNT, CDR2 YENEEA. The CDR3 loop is CASSLGVVEGDTEAFF.

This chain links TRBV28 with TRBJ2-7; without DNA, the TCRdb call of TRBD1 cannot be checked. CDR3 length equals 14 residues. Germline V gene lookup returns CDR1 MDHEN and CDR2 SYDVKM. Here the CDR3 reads CARSAGTEDYEQYF.

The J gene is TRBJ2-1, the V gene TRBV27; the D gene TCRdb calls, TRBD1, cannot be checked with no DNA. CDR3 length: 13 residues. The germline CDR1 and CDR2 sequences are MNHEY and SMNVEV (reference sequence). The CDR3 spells CASSTPSGNEQFF.

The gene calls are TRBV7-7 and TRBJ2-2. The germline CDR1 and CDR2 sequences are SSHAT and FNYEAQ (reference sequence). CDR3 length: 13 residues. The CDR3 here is CASASPSTGELFF.

The CDR3 sequence: CSAGGQAFYEQYF. The rearrangement joins TRBV29-1 to TRBJ2-7; the D gene TCRdb calls, TRBD1, cannot be checked with no DNA. Germline CDR1 reads SQVTM; CDR2 reads ANQGSEA. CDR3 length: 13 amino acids.

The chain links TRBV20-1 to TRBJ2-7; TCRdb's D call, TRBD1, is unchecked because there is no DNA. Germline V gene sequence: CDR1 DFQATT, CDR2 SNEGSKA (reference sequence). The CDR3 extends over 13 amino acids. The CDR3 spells CSATRAGGYEQYF.

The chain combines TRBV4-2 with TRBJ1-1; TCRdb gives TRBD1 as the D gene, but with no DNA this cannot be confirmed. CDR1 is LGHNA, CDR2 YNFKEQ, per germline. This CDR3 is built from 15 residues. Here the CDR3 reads CASSQEDSHQYEAFF.

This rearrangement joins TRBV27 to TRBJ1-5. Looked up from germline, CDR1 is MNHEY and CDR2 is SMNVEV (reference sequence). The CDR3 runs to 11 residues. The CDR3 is CASGYNQPQHF.

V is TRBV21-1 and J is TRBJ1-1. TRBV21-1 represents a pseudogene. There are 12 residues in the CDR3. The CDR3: CASSKGDTEAFF.

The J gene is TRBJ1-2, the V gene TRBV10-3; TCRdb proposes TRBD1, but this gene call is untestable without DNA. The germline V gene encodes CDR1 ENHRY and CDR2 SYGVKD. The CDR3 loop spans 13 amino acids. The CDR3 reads CAILDRGSYGYTF.

The CDR3 sequence: CASSRTKDTGELFF. The rearrangement joins TRBV4-1 to TRBJ2-2. Germline lookup yields CDR1 MGHRA and CDR2 YSYEKL. The CDR3 spans 14 residues.